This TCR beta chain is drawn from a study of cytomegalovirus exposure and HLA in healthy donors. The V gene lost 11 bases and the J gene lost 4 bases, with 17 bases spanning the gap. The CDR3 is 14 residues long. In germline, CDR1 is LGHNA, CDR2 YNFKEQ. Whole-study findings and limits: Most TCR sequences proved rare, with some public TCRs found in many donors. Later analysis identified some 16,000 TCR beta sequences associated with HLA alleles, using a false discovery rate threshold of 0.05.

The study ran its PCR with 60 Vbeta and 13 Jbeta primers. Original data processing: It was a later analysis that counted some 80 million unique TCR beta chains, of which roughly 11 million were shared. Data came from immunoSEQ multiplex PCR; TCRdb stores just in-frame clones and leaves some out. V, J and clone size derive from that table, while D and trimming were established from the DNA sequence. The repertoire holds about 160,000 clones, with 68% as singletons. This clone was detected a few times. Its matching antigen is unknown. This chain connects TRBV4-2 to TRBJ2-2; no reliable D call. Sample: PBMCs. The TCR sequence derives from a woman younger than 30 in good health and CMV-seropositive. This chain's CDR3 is CAAGRIVGTGELFF. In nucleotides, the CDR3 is TGTGCCGCAGGTCGGATAGTGGGCACCGGGGAGCTGTTTTTT.